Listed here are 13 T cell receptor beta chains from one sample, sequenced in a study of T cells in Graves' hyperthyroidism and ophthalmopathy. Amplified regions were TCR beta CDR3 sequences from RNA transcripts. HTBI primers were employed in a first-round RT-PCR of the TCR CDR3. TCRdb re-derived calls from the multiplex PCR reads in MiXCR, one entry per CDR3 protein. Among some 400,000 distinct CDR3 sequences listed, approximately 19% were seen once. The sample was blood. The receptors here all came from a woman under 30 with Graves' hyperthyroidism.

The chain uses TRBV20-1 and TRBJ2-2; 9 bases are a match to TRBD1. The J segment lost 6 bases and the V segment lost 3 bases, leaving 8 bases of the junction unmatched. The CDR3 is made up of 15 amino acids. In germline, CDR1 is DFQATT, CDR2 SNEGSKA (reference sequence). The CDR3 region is CSARELQGAAGELFF. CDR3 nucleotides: TGCAGTGCTAGGGAGCTACAGGGGGCTGCCGGGGAGCTGTTTTTT.

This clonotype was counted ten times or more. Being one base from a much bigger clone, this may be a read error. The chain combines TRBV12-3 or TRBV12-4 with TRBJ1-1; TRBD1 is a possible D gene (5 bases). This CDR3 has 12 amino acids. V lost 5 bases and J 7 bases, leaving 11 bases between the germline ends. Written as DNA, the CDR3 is TGTGCCAGCAGTCCCCCGACAGATGAAGCTTTCTTT. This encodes CASSPPTDEAFF.

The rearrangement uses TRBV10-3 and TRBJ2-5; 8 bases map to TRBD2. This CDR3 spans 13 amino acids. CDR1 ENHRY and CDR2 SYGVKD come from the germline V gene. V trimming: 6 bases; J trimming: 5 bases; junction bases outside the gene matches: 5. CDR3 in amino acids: CAISGGARETQYF. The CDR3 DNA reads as TGTGCCATCAGCGGGGGGGCCCGGGAGACCCAGTACTTC.

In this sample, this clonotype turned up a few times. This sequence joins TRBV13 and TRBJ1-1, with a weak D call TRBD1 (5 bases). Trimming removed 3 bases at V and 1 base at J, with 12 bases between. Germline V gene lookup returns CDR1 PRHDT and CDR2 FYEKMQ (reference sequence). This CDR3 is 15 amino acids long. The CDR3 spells CASSFDFTGNTEAFF. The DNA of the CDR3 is TGTGCCAGCAGCTTCGATTTTACAGGGAACACTGAAGCTTTCTTT.

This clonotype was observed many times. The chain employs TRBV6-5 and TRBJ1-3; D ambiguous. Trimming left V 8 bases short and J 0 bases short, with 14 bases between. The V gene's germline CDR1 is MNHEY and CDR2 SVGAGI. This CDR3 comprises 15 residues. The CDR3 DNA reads TGTGCCAGCGGATATACACGTATCTCTGGAAACACCATATATTTT. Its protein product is CASGYTRISGNTIYF.

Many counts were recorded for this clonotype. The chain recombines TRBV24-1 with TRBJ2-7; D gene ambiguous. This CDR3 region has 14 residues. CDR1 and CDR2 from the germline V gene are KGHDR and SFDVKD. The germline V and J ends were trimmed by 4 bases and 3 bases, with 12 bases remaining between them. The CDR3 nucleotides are TGTGCCACCAGTGAACGACCGACCGACTACGAGCAGTACTTC. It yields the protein CATSERPTDYEQYF.

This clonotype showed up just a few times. The CDR3 loop is CASSAPGQGGSYEQYF. The CDR3 nucleotides are TGTGCCAGCAGTGCCCCGGGACAGGGGGGGTCCTACGAGCAGTACTTC. The chain uses TRBV28 and TRBJ2-7; TRBD1 agrees at 11 bases. Germline CDR1 reads MDHEN; CDR2 reads SYDVKM. The J segment lost 1 base and the V segment lost 5 bases, leaving 7 bases of the junction unmatched. The CDR3 has 16 amino acids.

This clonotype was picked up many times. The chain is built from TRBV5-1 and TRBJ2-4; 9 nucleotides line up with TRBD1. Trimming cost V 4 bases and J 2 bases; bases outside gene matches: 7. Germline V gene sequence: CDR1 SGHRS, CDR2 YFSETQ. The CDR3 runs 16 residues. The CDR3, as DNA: TGCGCCAGCAGCGACGGACAGGGGTCGACCAAAAACATTCAGTACTTC. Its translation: CASSDGQGSTKNIQYF.

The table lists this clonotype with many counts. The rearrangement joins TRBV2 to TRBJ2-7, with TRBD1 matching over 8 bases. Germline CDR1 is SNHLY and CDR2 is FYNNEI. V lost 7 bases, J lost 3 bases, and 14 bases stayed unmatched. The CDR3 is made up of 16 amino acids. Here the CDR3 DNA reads TGTGCCAGCAAGGGCCCCAGGGGGCGGGGAAGCTACGAGCAGTACTTC. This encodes CASKGPRGRGSYEQYF.

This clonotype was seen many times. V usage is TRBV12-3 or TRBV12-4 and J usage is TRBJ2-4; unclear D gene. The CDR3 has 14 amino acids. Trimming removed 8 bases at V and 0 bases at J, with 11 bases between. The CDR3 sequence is CASSSQLAKNIQYF. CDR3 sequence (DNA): TGTGCCAGCTCCTCCCAACTAGCCAAAAACATTCAGTACTTC.

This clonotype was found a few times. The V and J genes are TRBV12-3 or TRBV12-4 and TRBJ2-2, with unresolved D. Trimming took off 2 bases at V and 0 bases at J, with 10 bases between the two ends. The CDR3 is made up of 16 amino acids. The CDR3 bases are TGTGCCAGCAGTTTATTGGTCCCGCCGAACACCGGGGAGCTGTTTTTT. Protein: CASSLLVPPNTGELFF.

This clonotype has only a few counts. The CDR3 DNA sequence: TGCAGTGCTGCCACCGGGACAGGGGGCATTTGGAACAATCAGCCCCAGCATTTT. Translating it yields CSAATGTGGIWNNQPQHF. The chain carries TRBV20-1 and TRBJ1-5, with 12 bases lining up with TRBD1. V was clipped by 5 bases and J by 3 bases; unmatched bases: 14. The CDR3 is 18 amino acids. Germline V gene data show CDR1 as DFQATT and CDR2 as SNEGSKA (reference sequence).

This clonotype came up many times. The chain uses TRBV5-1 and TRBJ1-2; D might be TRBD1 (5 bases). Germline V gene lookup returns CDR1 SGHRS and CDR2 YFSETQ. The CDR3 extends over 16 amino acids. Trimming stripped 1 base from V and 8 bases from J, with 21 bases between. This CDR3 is CASSLSGALGLWGYTF. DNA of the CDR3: TGCGCCAGCAGCTTGTCCGGGGCCTTGGGCCTTTGGGGCTACACCTTC.